This T cell receptor (beta chain) comes out of a study of CD8 T cells in ankylosing spondylitis listed by TCRdb under 2017. Background on the whole study: To find TCR variants linked to disease, the study profiled T cell receptor beta repertoires in ankylosing spondylitis patients and healthy donors. The full study cohort was made up of 25 to 30 ankylosing spondylitis patients and approximately 100 healthy donors. Peripheral blood was sampled, and synovial fluid was also collected from ankylosing spondylitis patients. What the authors observed across the whole study: Some of the motif variants had been reported before in the synovial fluid and blood of reactive arthritis patients, a finding that suggests common disease-initiation mechanisms. A CD8+ phenotype was shown by the disease-linked clones, which were found at relatively low frequencies in peripheral blood. A TCR beta motif of about 8 highly homologous amino acid variants appeared characteristic of blood from ankylosing spondylitis patients. The disease-linked clones were reported as significantly enriched in matched synovial fluid samples from ankylosing spondylitis patients.

TCRdb names Illumina HiSeq 2500 as the instrument used. TCR beta libraries were prepared by quantitative 5'-RACE with molecular barcodes. The paper's processing steps were these. To identify disease-linked TCR variants, a new computational method was used, one built on a probabilistic model of VDJ rearrangement. TCRdb took the public reads, trimmed them with fastp at Q25, ran MiXCR for clone calling and kept in-frame beta chains. Every distinct CDR3 protein forms one entry, paired with its most common genes and DNA. TCRdb, rather than the study authors, made the V and J calls. This sample comprises under 250,000 distinct CDR3 sequences, roughly 24% of them detected only once. The ten biggest clones cover about 7% of the sample. Comment on this clonotype: Its antigen has not been determined. No per-base quality is available; no much larger clone lies one base away.

The sequence came from a male donor with ankylosing spondylitis or in good health (not recorded which). Specimen: blood, either unsorted or a sorted T cell fraction (not recorded which).

The DNA is as follows: TGTGCCAGCGGTAGCGGGAGTGGATTGGTTGAGCAGTTCTTC. This gives the protein CASGSGSGLVEQFF. This chain joins TRBV3-1 to TRBJ2-1; 9 central bases correspond to TRBD2. The germline V end is reduced by 8 bases and the J end by 9 bases; junction bases left unmatched: 11. The CDR3 runs 14 amino acids, cysteine and phenylalanine included. The only DNA kept is the CDR3, 42 bases in frame from the first base. In the germline V gene (reference sequence), CDR1 corresponds to LGHDT and CDR2 to YNNKEL.